This T cell receptor beta chain was observed in a study of a mutant IDH1 vaccine in newly diagnosed glioma. Findings and limits, study-wide: Alterations occurring in top peripheral T cell clonotypes seemed unrelated to pseudoprogression.

The CDR3 totals 11 residues. Germline lookup yields CDR1 LNHDA and CDR2 SQIVND (reference sequence). Trimming pared 9 bases from V and 5 bases from J, leaving 7 bases between. Remarks on this clone: Antigen specificity is unknown.

Data came from immunoSEQ multiplex PCR; TCRdb stores just in-frame clones and leaves some out. The data contain about 40,000 clones, about four fifths of them singletons. Described time point: week 11, during vaccination. Topical imiquimod was applied with each vaccine dose, which held 300 ug of mutant IDH1 20-mer peptide. The TCR comes from a woman aged 25 to 39 with glioma. Some clones in this sample may be carry-over from other donors' samples. The sequencing here drew on peripheral blood mononuclear cells (PBMCs), taken from a glioma patient whose treatment included an IDH1 peptide vaccine. The J gene is TRBJ2-2, the V gene TRBV19; unclear D gene. CDR3 sequence reads: CASSRTGELFF. The CDR3 bases are TGTGCCAGCTCACGTACCGGGGAGCTGTTTTTT.